In this sample, the clone carrying this T cell receptor (beta chain) turned up a few times. Its antigen is still unknown. The identical CDR3 is also encoded by other nucleotide sequences in the sample. TCR sequencing used cDNA made by reverse transcription of extracted RNA. The table came from immunoSEQ multiplex PCR; TCRdb's copy has only in-frame clones and leaves some out. The data contain about 210,000 clones, around two fifths of them singletons. This CDR3 is built from 14 residues. Looked up from germline, CDR1 is SQVTM and CDR2 is ANQGSEA. The ends were cut back, 2 bases at V and 0 bases at J, with 9 bases in the middle. The treatment: oral pan-JAK inhibitor, 5-10 mg twice daily. Alopecia areata patients gave lesional scalp punch biopsies and peripheral blood samples. The data originate from a study of CD8+ T cells in alopecia areata. Across the study: Tofacitinib continued for 6 to 18 months and was then withheld for 6 months.

Study observations and caveats: Between patients, shared TCR sequences were less clear than in mice. This was possibly due in part to HLA diversity in the patient population. Resident alphabeta T cells of normal skin are also sequenced in scalp samples.

The sequence was obtained from a human donor with alopecia areata. The source was CD4+ T cells sorted from blood, collected at roughly week 38, from a patient treated with tofacitinib. This sequence joins TRBV29-1 and TRBJ2-3; D possibly corresponds to TRBD2 (5 bases). The CDR3: CSVESGGSTDTQYF. In DNA form, the CDR3 reads TGCAGCGTTGAAAGCGGAGGAAGCACAGATACGCAGTATTTT.